The clone carrying this TCR beta chain was seen a handful of times. Its antigen is not identified. V gave up 3 bases and J gave up 6 bases; unmatched junction bases: 22. Germline V CDR1 and CDR2: MGHDK, SYGVNS. This CDR3 is 19 amino acids long. These data come from a study of blood T cells in healthy people across ages. In the study overall: Using template switching, researchers captured about one barcoded beta molecule for each two T cells. Study conclusions and caveats: Greater diversity and more naive CD4+ cells were seen in long-lived donors than in aged donors. A strong correlation was seen between TCR beta diversity and naive T cell percentage. TCR beta diversity, measured per million T cells, fell in a roughly linear way with age.

A J-beta primer mix and a sample-barcoded 5' primer were used in a second PCR of roughly 6 to 11 cycles. TCRdb re-called the 5' RACE reads with MiXCR, one entry per CDR3 protein. Here the sample spans fewer than 900,000 distinct CDR3 sequences, roughly 41% being singletons. The J gene is TRBJ1-2, the V gene TRBV25-1; TRBD1 matches 7 bases. This receptor was taken from a woman between 55 and 75 years old in good health. The sample taken for sequencing was blood. This chain's CDR3 is CASSDWTGPKKDRPNGYTF. The CDR3 region has the DNA TGTGCCAGCAGTGACTGGACAGGCCCGAAGAAAGATAGGCCAAATGGCTACACCTTC.